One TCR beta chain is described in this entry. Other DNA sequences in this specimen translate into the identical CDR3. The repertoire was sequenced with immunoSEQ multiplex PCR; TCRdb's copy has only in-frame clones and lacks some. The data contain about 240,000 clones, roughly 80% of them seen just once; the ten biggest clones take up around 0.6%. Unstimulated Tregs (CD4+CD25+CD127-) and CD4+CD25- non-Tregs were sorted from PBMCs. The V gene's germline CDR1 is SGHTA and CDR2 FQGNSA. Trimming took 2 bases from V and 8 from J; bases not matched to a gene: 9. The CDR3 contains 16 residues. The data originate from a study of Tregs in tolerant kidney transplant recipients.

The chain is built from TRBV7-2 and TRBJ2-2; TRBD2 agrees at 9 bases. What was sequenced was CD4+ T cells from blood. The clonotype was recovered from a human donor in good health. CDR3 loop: CASSLHSGRPGGELFF. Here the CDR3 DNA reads TGTGCCAGCAGCTTACACAGCGGGAGGCCGGGTGGGGAGCTGTTTTTT.